Listed here are 14 T cell receptor beta chains from one sample, sequenced in a study of cytomegalovirus exposure and HLA in healthy donors (dated by TCRdb to the late 2010s). Library construction relied on the immunoSEQ multiplex PCR assay. TCRdb holds this immuneACCESS table with in-frame rearrangements only. Some clones are missing; in checked studies, unresolved V genes explain under half, and the rest has no known cause. This sample lists 150,000 to 250,000 clones; about 79% were detected once. The ten largest clones take up around an eighth of the sample. Sequenced sample: PBMCs. All receptors derive from a woman aged 25 to 39 in good health and CMV-seropositive.

The chain has TRBV5-1 and TRBJ1-1; 8 bases align to TRBD1. Germline CDR1 SGHRS, CDR2 YFSETQ. Trimming removed 2 bases from V and 3 bases from J; junction bases left unmatched: 3. The CDR3 consists of 14 residues. CDR3 DNA sequence: TGCGCCAGCAGCTTCCAGGGGGCCGACACTGAAGCTTTCTTT. Amino acid sequence: CASSFQGADTEAFF.

This clone was detected only once. The chain recombines TRBV6-5 with TRBJ2-7, with TRBD1 matching 9 bases. The germline V gene has CDR1 MNHEY and CDR2 SVGAGI. With 0 bases clipped from V and 9 bases from J, the junction kept 9 bases outside the gene matches. The CDR3 is 15 residues long. The CDR3: CASSYSGQGDLWQYF. The CDR3 coding sequence is TGTGCCAGCAGTTACTCGGGACAGGGCGATTTGTGGCAGTACTTC.

The chain links TRBV12-5 to TRBJ1-4; D is undetermined. V was cut by 5 bases and J by 15 bases, with 16 bases left in between. Per the germline V gene, CDR1 is LGHNT and CDR2 is FRNRAP. This CDR3 has 12 residues. CDR3 protein: CASGMGTIRVFF. DNA for the CDR3: TGTGCTAGTGGTATGGGAACTATTCGGGTGTTTTTT.

This chain links TRBV6-1 with TRBJ2-1, with 8 nucleotides matching TRBD2. Trimming removed 4 bases from V and 3 bases from J; junction bases left unmatched: 8. The CDR3 is made up of 16 amino acids. CDR1 and CDR2 (germline): MNHNS, SASEGT. CDR3 loop: CASSGTTSGSYNEQFF. CDR3 bases: TGTGCCAGCAGTGGGACAACTAGCGGTAGCTACAATGAGCAGTTCTTC.

The gene calls are TRBV5-4 and TRBJ2-3; no reliable D call. CDR1 is SGHNT and CDR2 is YYREEE in the germline V gene (reference sequence). V dropped 0 bases and J dropped 2 bases, with 4 bases sitting between them. The CDR3 is 13 amino acids. The CDR3 DNA is TGTGCCAGCAGCTTGGACACCACAGATACGCAGTATTTT. Its protein product is CASSLDTTDTQYF.

This chain connects TRBV6-6 to TRBJ2-7; 7 bases line up with TRBD2. V lost 6 bases, J lost 4 bases, and 3 bases stayed unmatched. Germline assignment: CDR1 MNHNY and CDR2 SVGAGI (reference sequence). The CDR3 is 12 amino acids. CDR3 amino acids: CASSPGGYEQYF. CDR3 nucleotide sequence: TGTGCCAGCAGCCCCGGGGGGTACGAGCAGTACTTC.

CDR3 DNA sequence: TGTGCCAGCTCAGCAGGGGGACTGGCTGAAGCTTTCTTT. This codes for CASSAGGLAEAFF. V usage is TRBV18 and J usage is TRBJ1-1; 7 positions match TRBD1. Germline V gene sequence: CDR1 KGHSH, CDR2 LQKENI. The CDR3 is made up of 13 amino acids. J lost 6 bases, V lost 5 bases, and 6 bases had no gene match.

The gene calls are TRBV5-1 and TRBJ2-7, with D possibly being TRBD1 (6 bases). Germline V lookup: CDR1 SGHRS, CDR2 YFSETQ. The CDR3 runs to 13 residues. Trimming took 3 bases from V and 3 from J, leaving 10 bases between them. CDR3 coding DNA: TGCGCCAGCAGCTCCTGGGACATCTACGAGCAGTACTTC. This encodes CASSSWDIYEQYF.

The V call is TRBV6-1, the J call TRBJ1-2, with D unclear. CDR1 is MNHNS and CDR2 is SASEGT in the germline V gene. The CDR3 contains 16 residues. Trimming removed 3 bases from V and 2 bases from J, with 16 bases in between. The CDR3 spells CASSEIKGSGNYGYTF. The DNA of the CDR3 is TGTGCCAGCAGTGAGATCAAGGGTTCGGGAAACTATGGCTACACCTTC.

The chain has TRBV28 and TRBJ1-1; weak D call: TRBD1 (6 bases). V dropped 6 bases and J dropped 5 bases, with 13 bases sitting between them. Germline V gene sequence: CDR1 MDHEN, CDR2 SYDVKM. This CDR3 is 13 amino acids long. The CDR3 sequence: CASRTQGRTEAFF. The CDR3 nucleotides read TGTGCCAGCAGGACCCAGGGGAGAACTGAAGCTTTCTTT.

This clone was recorded a few times. V gene TRBV27 combines with J gene TRBJ2-2, with D possibly TRBD1 on 5 matching bases. V was trimmed by 4 bases and J by 3 bases, leaving 9 bases between them. The CDR3 contains 14 residues. Germline V gives CDR1 MNHEY, CDR2 SMNVEV (reference sequence). The CDR3: CASSYQGYTGELFF. The DNA of the CDR3 is TGTGCCAGCAGTTATCAGGGTTACACCGGGGAGCTGTTTTTT.

The CDR3 here is CASSEAGGVGEKLFF. The CDR3 region has the DNA TGTGCCAGCAGTGAAGCCGGAGGGGTTGGCGAAAAACTGTTTTTT. J is TRBJ1-4 and V is TRBV6-1, with a tentative D call TRBD1 (5 bases). Trimming cost V 0 bases and J 8 bases, with 13 bases left between them. The CDR3 is 15 residues long. CDR1 is MNHNS, CDR2 SASEGT, per germline.

CDR3 region: CASSIRGGSYNEQFF. CDR3 coding DNA: TGTGCCAGCAGTATAAGGGGAGGCTCCTACAATGAGCAGTTCTTC. The chain has TRBV6-4 and TRBJ2-1; D is perhaps TRBD2 (6 bases). Trimming left V 5 bases short and J 0 bases short, with 11 bases between. This CDR3 spans 15 amino acids. Germline CDR1 is MRHNA and CDR2 is SNTAGT.

The chain uses TRBV18 and TRBJ1-1; D gene uncertain. V was clipped by 2 bases and J by 6 bases, with 10 bases between them. The germline gives CDR1 KGHSH, CDR2 LQKENI. The CDR3 covers 13 residues. The CDR3 coding sequence is TGTGCCAGCTCACCAGCGGTAGGTCCTGAAGCTTTCTTT. This encodes CASSPAVGPEAFF.